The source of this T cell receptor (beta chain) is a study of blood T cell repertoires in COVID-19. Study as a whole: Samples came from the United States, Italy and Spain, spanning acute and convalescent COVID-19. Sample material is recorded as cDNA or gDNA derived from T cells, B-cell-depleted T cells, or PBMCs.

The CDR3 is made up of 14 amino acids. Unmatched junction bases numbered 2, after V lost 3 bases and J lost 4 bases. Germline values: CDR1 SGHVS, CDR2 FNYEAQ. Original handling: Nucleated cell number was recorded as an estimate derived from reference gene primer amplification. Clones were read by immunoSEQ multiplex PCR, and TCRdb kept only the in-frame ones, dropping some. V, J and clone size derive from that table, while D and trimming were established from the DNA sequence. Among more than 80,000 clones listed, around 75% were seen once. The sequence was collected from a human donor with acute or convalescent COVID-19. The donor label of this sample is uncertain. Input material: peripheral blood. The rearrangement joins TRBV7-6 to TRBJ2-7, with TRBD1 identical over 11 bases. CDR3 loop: CASSLGQGGYEQYF. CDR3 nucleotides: TGTGCCAGCAGCTTGGGACAGGGGGGATACGAGCAGTACTTC. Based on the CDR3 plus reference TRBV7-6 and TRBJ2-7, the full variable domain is GAGVSQSPRYKVTKRGQDVALRCDPISGHVSLYWYRQALGQGPEFLTYFNYEAQQDKSGLPNDRFSAERPEGSISTLTIQRTEQRDSAMYRCASSLGQGGYEQYFGPGTRLTVT.